This TCR beta chain is from a study of post-analysis software for immune sequencing data (dated by TCRdb to between 2014 and 2017). Some background on the complete study: Disease courses on record covered relapsing-remitting, secondary progressive and progressive-relapsing multiple sclerosis, though some patients had no subtype annotation. The patient repertoires were compared against 11 previously published healthy control repertoires obtained from donors aged about 6 to 27 years. A subset of samples was prepared in parallel using single-end sample barcoding, then pooled and co-amplified after Illumina adapter ligation.

The method behind the library was PCR. The reads were generated on an Illumina HiSeq 2500. Unique molecular identifiers were incorporated into TCR beta cDNA libraries to reduce PCR and sequencing biases. Approximately 500,000 cDNA molecules were obtained per 1 to 10 million input T cells, so each molecule approximated one T cell. The same protocol used for the earlier healthy control dataset was applied to prepare and sequence the patient libraries. Samples belonging to the same batch were prepared together, multiplexed and sequenced on a shared HiSeq lane. Processing in the source paper ran as follows. Raw barcoded reads were processed with MIGEC, and single-read molecular identifier groups were discarded before consensus assembly and CDR3 extraction. VDJtools was used for post-analysis of the clonotype tables, with diversity normalized by down-sampling every dataset to the smallest sample size. In repertoire overlap clustering, CDR3 amino acid sequences, but not nucleotide sequences, were matched to correct batch-related cross-sample contamination. TCRdb applied fastp at Q25 and MiXCR to the public reads, then kept only in-frame beta chains. Here each entry gathers all rows of one CDR3 protein and keeps the most common genes and DNA. The V and J calls come from TCRdb's annotation, not from the publication. The sample includes 380,000 or so distinct CDR3 sequences, with around a third observed a single time. Around 15% of the sample is in the top ten clones.

Overall study outcomes, separate from this receptor: Direct clustering with F measure revealed strong co-clustering of samples prepared in the same batch, which led to a batch-effect correction. Compared with controls, multiple sclerosis patients had significantly lower normalized Chao1 diversity, a finding suggesting substantial peripheral T-cell clonal expansion. The control group was slightly older than the multiple sclerosis patient group. Significantly higher frequencies in patients than in controls were found for several TRBV segments, including TRBV5-6, TRBV5-1 and TRBV20-1.

In this sample, this clonotype turned up once. This clone's antigen is unknown. Base qualities were left out, and no much larger clone turns up one base away. From the cysteine up to the phenylalanine, the CDR3 has a length of 15 residues. Only the CDR3 DNA stays, 45 bases, in frame from base 1. Sequences SGHRS (CDR1) and YFSETQ (CDR2) are obtained from the germline V gene. V is pared back by 0 bases and J by 4 bases, with 8 bases lying between the germline termini. To demonstrate the VDJtools post-analysis software, TCR beta repertoires were profiled from the peripheral blood of about 13 young patients with multiple sclerosis. The multiple sclerosis patients were children and adolescents between roughly 6 and 16 years of age.

Rearrangement joined TRBV5-1 to TRBJ2-6, with no confident D gene call. The clonotype comes from a girl between 10 and 17 years old with multiple sclerosis. What was sequenced was blood. The CDR3 protein sequence reads: CASSLGTSGANVLTF. The nucleotides are TGCGCCAGCAGCTTGGGGACCTCGGGGGCCAACGTCCTGACTTTC.